One and the same sample provided the 27 T cell receptor beta chains below, sequenced in a study of cytotoxic CD8 clonotypes in ibrutinib-treated CLL. The data were produced by immunoSEQ multiplex PCR, yet TCRdb's version contains in-frame clones alone and is incomplete. Of approximately 130,000 clones in the sample, 84% were seen once. This specimen consisted of PBMCs, obtained after 24 months of ibrutinib treatment. These receptors were collected from a human donor with chronic lymphocytic leukemia.

The genes are TRBV28 and TRBJ2-7; 11 nucleotides align to TRBD1. Trimming removed 6 bases from V and 3 bases from J; junction bases left unmatched: 4. CDR1 and CDR2 from the germline V gene are MDHEN and SYDVKM. This CDR3 has 14 residues. The chain's CDR3 is CASRGQGEVYEQYF. Here the CDR3 DNA reads TGTGCCAGCAGGGGACAGGGGGAAGTCTACGAGCAGTACTTC.

Of note for this clone: Additional DNA sequences in this sample encode the identical CDR3. The chain uses TRBV5-5 and TRBJ1-5; D not certain. The CDR3 contains 14 residues. The V gene lost 0 bases and the J gene lost 2 bases, with 6 bases spanning the gap. From germline, CDR1 is SGHKS and CDR2 YYEKEE (reference sequence). Here the CDR3 DNA reads TGTGCCAGCAGCTTGGGGGTGGGCAATCAGCCCCAGCATTTT. Its translation: CASSLGVGNQPQHF.

The genes are TRBV2 and TRBJ2-1, with 9 bases identical to TRBD2. Germline assignment: CDR1 SNHLY and CDR2 FYNNEI. The V and J ends lost 6 bases and 0 bases, in that order; junction bases with no gene match: 15. The CDR3 length is 19 residues. The CDR3: CASRKQRTSGGSSYNEQFF. In nucleotides, the CDR3 is TGTGCCAGCAGGAAACAAAGAACAAGCGGGGGGAGCTCCTACAATGAGCAGTTCTTC.

The chain uses TRBV6-1 and TRBJ1-4; tentative D call: TRBD1 (6 bases). The CDR3 runs 17 residues. Germline CDR1 is MNHNS and CDR2 is SASEGT. Trimming shortened V by 4 bases and J by 2 bases, and 17 bases separated the two germline ends. The CDR3 reads CASSVLTGWGTNEKLFF. CDR3 DNA sequence: TGTGCCAGCAGTGTCCTGACAGGTTGGGGGACTAATGAAAAACTGTTTTTT.

This clone has only a few counts. The chain uses TRBV2 and TRBJ1-6; 8 bases map to TRBD1. Looked up from germline, CDR1 is SNHLY and CDR2 is FYNNEI. The CDR3 extends over 16 amino acids. Trimming removed 4 bases from V and 7 bases from J; junction bases left unmatched: 9. This chain's CDR3 is CASSVDTGTGNSPLHF. Here the CDR3 DNA reads TGTGCCAGCAGTGTTGACACCGGGACAGGAAATTCACCCCTCCACTTT.

V and J are TRBV30 and TRBJ1-1, with D perhaps TRBD1 (6 bases). V lost 4 bases and J 5 bases, leaving 14 bases between the germline ends. Germline V lookup: CDR1 GTSNPN, CDR2 SVGIG (reference sequence). The CDR3 sequence is 13 residues long. The DNA for the CDR3 is TGTGCCTGGACCCGACAGGAGCTAACTGAAGCTTTCTTT. The encoded protein is CAWTRQELTEAFF.

The chain has TRBV6-1 and TRBJ2-7; D may be TRBD1 or TRBD2 (5 bases each). V lost 8 bases and J lost 2, with 13 bases in between. This CDR3 has 13 residues. CDR1 and CDR2 (germline): MNHNS, SASEGT. CDR3 amino acids: CASGVWGPYEQYF. DNA of the CDR3: TGTGCCAGCGGGGTTTGGGGACCCTACGAGCAGTACTTC.

The rearrangement joins TRBV5-1 to TRBJ2-3; maybe TRBD2 (6 bases). Germline-derived CDR1 and CDR2 are SGHRS and YFSETQ. V lost 7 bases and J lost 4, with 16 bases in between. This CDR3 spans 14 amino acids. The CDR3 DNA reads as TGCGCCAGCCTCGGGGGTTTGGAGGCAGATACGCAGTATTTT. Amino acid sequence: CASLGGLEADTQYF.

On this clone itself: Additional DNA sequences in this sample encode the identical CDR3. The chain carries TRBV6-4 and TRBJ2-1; D call uncertain. The V end lost 2 bases, the J end lost 4 bases, and 3 bases lay between the germline ends. CDR3 length equals 12 residues. Germline V CDR1 and CDR2: MRHNA, SNTAGT. The CDR3 sequence: CASSDRYNEQFF. The CDR3 DNA is TGTGCCAGCAGTGACAGGTACAATGAGCAGTTCTTC.

This sequence joins TRBV6-5 and TRBJ2-7; TRBD2 matches at 9 bases. With V trimmed by 6 bases and J by 5 bases, 8 bases remained unmatched. Germline V gives CDR1 MNHEY, CDR2 SVGAGI. There are 14 residues in the CDR3. As DNA, the CDR3 is TGTGCCAGCAGGATAGCGGGAGTACCCAACGAGCAGTACTTC. Amino acids: CASRIAGVPNEQYF.

The chain links TRBV9 to TRBJ1-3; no firm D call. In germline, CDR1 is SGDLS, CDR2 YYNGEE. V was cut by 1 base and J by 4 bases, with 6 bases left in between. The CDR3 is made up of 13 amino acids. In DNA, the CDR3 is TGTGCCAGCAGCGTACTGGGAGGAAACACCATATATTTT. This codes for CASSVLGGNTIYF. Drawing the rest from reference TRBV9 and TRBJ1-3, the complete variable domain is DSGVTQTPKHLITATGQRVTLRCSPRSGDLSVYWYQQSLDQGLQFLIQYYNGEERAKGNILERFSAQQFPDLHSELNLSSLELGDSALYFCASSVLGGNTIYFGEGSWLTVV.

V usage is TRBV19 and J usage is TRBJ1-1, with D perhaps matching TRBD1 (5 bases). V was clipped by 2 bases and J by 10 bases, with 14 bases between them. CDR3 length equals 13 residues. Germline V lookup: CDR1 LNHDA, CDR2 SQIVND (reference sequence). The CDR3 nucleotides read TGTGCCAGTAGTATATCAGGGTTCTTGGGAGCTTTCTTT. This encodes CASSISGFLGAFF.

The CDR3 loop is CASSLVSGGGGGQPQHF. CDR3 coding DNA: TGTGCCAGCAGCTTAGTGTCAGGGGGTGGAGGTGGTCAGCCCCAGCATTTT. The gene calls are TRBV7-8 and TRBJ1-5; TRBD1 aligns across 7 bases. The germline CDR1 and CDR2 sequences are SGHVS and FQNEAQ. The V segment lost 1 base and the J segment 6 bases; nucleotides outside the gene matches: 12. This CDR3 is built from 17 residues.

V gene TRBV19 combines with J gene TRBJ2-4, with TRBD2 matching 9 bases. This CDR3 region has 14 residues. From germline, CDR1 is LNHDA and CDR2 SQIVND (reference sequence). J gave up 6 bases and V 4 bases, and 4 bases lay outside the gene matches. The CDR3 DNA follows: TGTGCCAGTAGTAGCGGGGGGGCAGTAAACATTCAGTACTTC. It encodes CASSSGGAVNIQYF.

This clone was counted a single time. V gene TRBV6-6 combines with J gene TRBJ1-2; D unclear. V lost 5 bases to trimming and J lost 9 bases, with 13 bases between them. The V gene's germline CDR1 is MNHNY and CDR2 SVGAGI (reference sequence). The CDR3 loop spans 12 amino acids. The CDR3 DNA follows: TGTGCCAGCAGTCCTGGCTCCCAAAGCTACACCTTC. Translation: CASSPGSQSYTF.

Notes on this clone: Different DNA sequences within this sample yield the same CDR3. The rearrangement joins TRBV5-4 to TRBJ1-6; D is ambiguous. Trimming took off 3 bases at V and 5 bases at J, with 12 bases between the two ends. The CDR3 contains 15 residues. Germline V gene sequence: CDR1 SGHNT, CDR2 YYREEE (reference sequence). The CDR3 nucleotides are TGTGCCAGCAGCTCACCGAAGGGAGATAATTCACCCCTCCACTTT. Translating gives CASSSPKGDNSPLHF.

The V and J genes are TRBV27 and TRBJ2-1; 7 positions agree with TRBD1. The CDR3 sequence is 11 residues long. Germline trimming cut 4 bases from V and 12 bases from J; bases unmatched to any gene: 3. In germline, CDR1 is MNHEY, CDR2 SMNVEV (reference sequence). The CDR3 spells CASSSRQGQFF. CDR3 DNA: TGTGCCAGCAGTTCCCGACAGGGGCAGTTCTTC.

This clone was picked up one time. The junction differs from germline at one of its ends, possibly a read error. This chain uses TRBV6-5 with TRBJ1-2; 7 bases align to TRBD1. The V gene's germline CDR1 is MNHEY and CDR2 SVGAGI. The CDR3 runs 12 residues. DNA for the CDR3: TGCGTCACAACCAGACAGGGCGATGGCTACACCTTC. Its protein product is CVTTRQGDGYTF.

The chain recombines TRBV5-1 with TRBJ2-7; unclear D gene. The CDR3 length is 13 residues. V lost 0 bases and J 2 bases, leaving 6 bases between the germline ends. Germline CDR1 and CDR2: SGHRS and YFSETQ. This CDR3 reads CASSLGGTYEQYF. CDR3 DNA: TGCGCCAGCAGCTTGGGCGGCACCTACGAGCAGTACTTC.

V is TRBV19 and J is TRBJ1-4; possible D gene TRBD1, 6 bases. Germline V gene lookup returns CDR1 LNHDA and CDR2 SQIVND (reference sequence). Trimming left V 3 bases short and J 0 bases short, with 11 bases between. The CDR3 spans 16 residues. CDR3 nucleotide sequence: TGTGCCAGTAGTATCGGACAGCCTGCAACTAATGAAAAACTGTTTTTT. Translated: CASSIGQPATNEKLFF.

The CDR3 coding sequence is TGCGCCAGCAGATATAGCGCGGAAACGAACACCGGGGAGCTGTTTTTT. This translates into CASRYSAETNTGELFF. J is TRBJ2-2 and V is TRBV5-1; a weak D match, TRBD2 (5 bases). The CDR3 is made up of 16 amino acids. From germline, CDR1 is SGHRS and CDR2 YFSETQ. Trimming removed 5 bases at V and 0 bases at J, with 14 bases between.

The chain joins TRBV2 to TRBJ2-1, with D perhaps assigned TRBD1 or TRBD2 (5 bases each). This CDR3 region has 14 residues. From germline, CDR1 is SNHLY and CDR2 FYNNEI. V gave up 7 bases and J gave up 8 bases, with 18 bases separating them. The CDR3 loop reads CASNIKGPLYEQFF. DNA of the CDR3: TGTGCCAGCAATATAAAGGGACCCCTCTATGAGCAGTTCTTC.

The chain joins TRBV9 to TRBJ1-2; the D is unclear. Germline lookup yields CDR1 SGDLS and CDR2 YYNGEE. V lost 1 base and J lost 4, with 14 bases in between. This CDR3 comprises 15 residues. CDR3 protein: CASSVIGIGTYGYTF. CDR3 DNA: TGTGCCAGCAGCGTAATTGGGATAGGAACCTATGGCTACACCTTC.

CDR3 protein: CASSLVRQGSYEQYF. The CDR3 bases are TGTGCCAGCAGCTTAGTCAGACAGGGATCCTACGAGCAGTACTTC. The chain carries TRBV13 and TRBJ2-5; 7 bases match TRBD1. The tail of the sequence fits TRBJ2-7 better, so the J call may be wrong. The CDR3 spans 15 residues. Germline-derived CDR1 and CDR2 are PRHDT and FYEKMQ (reference sequence).

The rearrangement uses TRBV27 and TRBJ1-2; 8 nucleotides line up with TRBD1. The germline gives CDR1 MNHEY, CDR2 SMNVEV (reference sequence). The length of the CDR3 is 14 residues. Trimming at V came to 5 bases and at J to 8 bases, leaving 10 bases not matched to a gene. The CDR3 loop is CASSPDRDSEGYTF. In DNA form, the CDR3 reads TGTGCCAGCAGTCCGGACAGGGACTCGGAAGGCTACACCTTC.

The chain couples TRBV5-1 to TRBJ1-5; D possibly corresponds to TRBD1 (6 bases). The germline V gene encodes CDR1 SGHRS and CDR2 YFSETQ. V lost 0 bases, J lost 8 bases, and 12 bases lay in between. This CDR3 spans 14 amino acids. CDR3 DNA: TGCGCCAGCAGCTTGGTCACAGGGCAGGAGCCCCAGCATTTT. Its translation: CASSLVTGQEPQHF. Full variable domain (missing parts from reference TRBV5-1 and TRBJ1-5): KAGVTQTPRYLIKTRGQQVTLSCSPISGHRSVSWYQQTPGQGLQFLFEYFSETQRNKGNFPGRFSGRQFSNSRSEMNVSTLELGDSALYLCASSLVTGQEPQHFGDGTRLSIL.

This chain joins TRBV7-6 and TRBJ2-7; 9 bases are a match to TRBD2. With 1 base clipped from V and 5 bases from J, the junction kept 6 bases outside the gene matches. The CDR3 runs 15 residues. The V gene's germline CDR1 is SGHVS and CDR2 FNYEAQ. The CDR3 spells CASSLGTSANHEQYF. The CDR3 bases are TGTGCCAGCAGCTTAGGGACTAGCGCGAATCACGAGCAGTACTTC.